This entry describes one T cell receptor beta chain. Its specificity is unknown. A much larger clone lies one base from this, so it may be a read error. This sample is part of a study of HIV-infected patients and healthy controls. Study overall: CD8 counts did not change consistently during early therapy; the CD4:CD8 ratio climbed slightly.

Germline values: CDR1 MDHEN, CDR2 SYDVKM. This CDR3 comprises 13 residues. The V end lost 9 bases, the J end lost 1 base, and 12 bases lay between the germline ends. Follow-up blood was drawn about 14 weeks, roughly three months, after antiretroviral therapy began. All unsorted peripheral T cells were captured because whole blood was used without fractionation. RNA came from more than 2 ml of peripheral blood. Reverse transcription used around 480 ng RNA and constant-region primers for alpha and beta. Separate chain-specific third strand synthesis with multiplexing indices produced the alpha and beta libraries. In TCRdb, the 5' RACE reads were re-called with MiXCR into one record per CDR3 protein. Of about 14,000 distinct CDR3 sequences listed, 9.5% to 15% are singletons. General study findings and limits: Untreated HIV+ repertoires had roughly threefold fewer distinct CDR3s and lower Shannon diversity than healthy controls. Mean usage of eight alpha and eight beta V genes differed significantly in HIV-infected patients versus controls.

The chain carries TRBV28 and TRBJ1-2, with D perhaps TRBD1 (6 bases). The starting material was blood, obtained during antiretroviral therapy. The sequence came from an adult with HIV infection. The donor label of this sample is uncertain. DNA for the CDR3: TGTGCCAGAAGGGGGTCTCATAACTATGGCTACACCTTC. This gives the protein CARRGSHNYGYTF.